A single sample is the source of the 14 T cell receptor beta chains below, sequenced in a study of CD8 T cells in Susac syndrome. About 0.5 to 1 ug RNA was reverse transcribed with random hexamers. TCRdb recomputed calls from the immunoSEQ multiplex PCR reads with MiXCR, one row per CDR3 protein. The data contain about 130,000 distinct CDR3 sequences, around 94% of them singletons. Sequencing was done on a sample of CD4+ T cells from PBMCs. These TCRs come from a human donor in good health.

This sequence joins TRBV4-3 and TRBJ2-1; D not resolved. Trimming stripped 0 bases from V and 4 bases from J, with 7 bases between. CDR1 LGHNA and CDR2 YSLEER come from the germline V gene. This CDR3 spans 14 amino acids. CDR3 protein: CASSQERLYNEQFF. The CDR3 coding sequence is TGCGCCAGCAGCCAAGAGCGACTGTACAATGAGCAGTTCTTC.

The chain couples TRBV7-9 to TRBJ2-6; D may be TRBD2 (6 bases). The V end was cut by 9 bases, the J end by 1 base, with 10 bases between. This CDR3 has 14 amino acids. The germline V gene has CDR1 SEHNR and CDR2 FQNEAQ (reference sequence). CDR3 nucleotide sequence: TGTGCCAGTGCCGGGGGATCTGGGGCCAACGTCCTGACTTTC. Its translation is CASAGGSGANVLTF. The whole variable domain, remainder taken from reference TRBV7-9 and TRBJ2-6, is DTGVSQNPRHKITKRGQNVTFRCDPISEHNRLYWYRQTLGQGPEFLTYFQNEAQLEKSRLLSDRFSAERPKGSFSTLEIQRTEQGDSAMYLCASAGGSGANVLTFGAGSRLTVL.

This clonotype was counted a single time. The chain joins TRBV20-1 to TRBJ1-1, with D unclear. Germline-derived CDR1 and CDR2 are DFQATT and SNEGSKA (reference sequence). The CDR3 has 13 amino acids. V lost 3 bases to trimming and J lost 5 bases, with 13 bases between them. In DNA form, the CDR3 reads TGCAGTGCTAGGTCCTCAGGAGGAACTGAAGCTTTCTTT. Amino acid sequence: CSARSSGGTEAFF.

The chain carries TRBV19 and TRBJ1-1; a weak D match, TRBD1 (6 bases). The germline V gene has CDR1 LNHDA and CDR2 SQIVND (reference sequence). The CDR3 is 14 amino acids. The V end lost 7 bases, the J end lost 2 bases, and 14 bases lay between the germline ends. The CDR3: CASTAGAYNTEAFF. The CDR3 DNA reads as TGTGCCAGTACGGCAGGGGCCTACAACACTGAAGCTTTCTTT.

The rearrangement uses TRBV20-1 and TRBJ1-1, with D unclear. The CDR3 runs to 13 residues. From germline, CDR1 is DFQATT and CDR2 SNEGSKA (reference sequence). Deletions cut 3 bases from V and 4 bases from J, with 12 bases between. CDR3 protein: CSASPVVSTEAFF. The CDR3, as DNA: TGCAGTGCTAGTCCGGTGGTTAGCACTGAAGCTTTCTTT.

V usage is TRBV7-9 and J usage is TRBJ2-7; possible D gene TRBD1, 6 bases. Germline V gene lookup returns CDR1 SEHNR and CDR2 FQNEAQ (reference sequence). Trimming removed 5 bases from V and 0 bases from J, with 11 bases in between. The length of the CDR3 is 14 residues. CDR3: CASSPGQRSYEQYF. As DNA, the CDR3 is TGTGCCAGCAGCCCAGGACAGCGCTCCTACGAGCAGTACTTC.

The rearrangement links TRBV3-1 to TRBJ1-1, with TRBD1 as a possible D gene (6 bases). The ends were cut back, 0 bases at V and 0 bases at J, with 8 bases in the middle. CDR1 and CDR2 (germline): LGHDT, YNNKEL (reference sequence). This CDR3 comprises 15 residues. CDR3 in DNA: TGTGCCAGCAGCCAAGATGGACAGTTGAACACTGAAGCTTTCTTT. Translation: CASSQDGQLNTEAFF.

The V call is TRBV9, the J call TRBJ2-5; 8 bases line up with TRBD2. The CDR3 covers 15 residues. Looked up from germline, CDR1 is SGDLS and CDR2 is YYNGEE. V lost 0 bases and J lost 1; bases outside the gene matches: 2. CDR3 sequence: CASSVGTSSQETQYF. The DNA of the CDR3 is TGTGCCAGCAGCGTAGGGACTAGCAGCCAAGAGACCCAGTACTTC.

The genes are TRBV5-1 and TRBJ2-2, with TRBD2 as a possible D gene (6 bases). Germline CDR1 reads SGHRS; CDR2 reads YFSETQ. This CDR3 region has 15 residues. V lost 4 bases and J 5 bases, leaving 15 bases between the germline ends. The CDR3 loop is CASSGGEFQTGELFF. The CDR3, as DNA: TGCGCCAGCAGCGGCGGGGAGTTCCAGACCGGGGAGCTGTTTTTT.

This chain joins TRBV12-3 or TRBV12-4 and TRBJ2-7; TRBD2 matches 7 bases. The J segment lost 5 bases and the V segment lost 4 bases, leaving 14 bases of the junction unmatched. The CDR3 contains 16 residues. The CDR3: CASSSGRTSPIDEQYF. CDR3 DNA: TGTGCCAGCAGTTCCGGGAGGACTTCCCCCATCGACGAGCAGTACTTC.

V usage is TRBV29-1 and J usage is TRBJ2-3, with D tentatively TRBD1 or TRBD2 (5 bases each). This CDR3 region has 14 residues. Germline lookup yields CDR1 SQVTM and CDR2 ANQGSEA. Deletions cut 4 bases from V and 0 bases from J, with 11 bases between. The CDR3 is CSVGAGTSTDTQYF. In DNA, the CDR3 is TGCAGCGTTGGTGCAGGGACCAGCACAGATACGCAGTATTTT.

This chain joins TRBV10-3 and TRBJ1-2; a weak D match, TRBD1 (6 bases). CDR1 is ENHRY and CDR2 is SYGVKD in the germline V gene. This CDR3 has 14 amino acids. Trimming cost V 0 bases and J 5 bases, with 10 bases left between them. The CDR3 loop is CAISESQGRYGYTF. CDR3 in DNA: TGTGCCATCAGTGAGTCGCAGGGGCGGTATGGCTACACCTTC.

The V gene is TRBV4-3, the J gene TRBJ2-5, with D possibly being TRBD2 (7 bases). V lost 1 base, J lost 2 bases, and 11 bases lay in between. This CDR3 has 15 amino acids. Germline V gene data show CDR1 as LGHNA and CDR2 as YSLEER. CDR3: CASSQGGGLQETQYF. In DNA form, the CDR3 reads TGCGCCAGCAGCCAAGGAGGGGGACTACAAGAGACCCAGTACTTC.

This chain links TRBV7-8 with TRBJ2-7; 7 bases fit TRBD1. The CDR3 runs to 15 residues. J was trimmed by 3 bases and V by 4 bases; bases with no gene match: 9. Germline V gene sequence: CDR1 SGHVS, CDR2 FQNEAQ. The CDR3 loop is CASSSRDRKFYEQYF. The CDR3 nucleotides read TGTGCCAGCAGCTCCCGGGACAGAAAGTTCTACGAGCAGTACTTC.